This TCR beta chain stems from a study of spatial heterogeneity in lung cancer (dated by TCRdb to about 2019). For the study in its entirety: Beta-chain transcripts were consistently detected in greater numbers than alpha-chain transcripts, which likely reflects a higher abundance of beta-chain transcripts. In the raw uncorrected reads, each unique combination of TCR and UMI appeared more than ten times on average. Both alpha and beta chains were TCR-sequenced in roughly 200 tumor regions, approximately 68 matched nontumor lung samples and around 54 PBMC samples obtained at surgery. In non-small cell lung cancer, the study quantitatively compared TCR alpha and beta repertoires across several tumor regions, matched nontumor lung, and blood. Nonsynonymous mutation counts, determined by whole-exome sequencing of tumor tissue, were related to TCR repertoire features. The investigation overall reported the following: Ubiquitous expanded tumor TCRs were found in blood more often at tumor resection than at routine follow-up. Confirming at a functional level the hypothesis that regional TCRs recognize regional mutations was considered to require additional single-cell paired TCR alpha and beta sequencing.

As regards this clonotype: Its antigen remains unidentified. Base qualities are not at hand, and no much larger clone is one base apart.

The CDR3 covers 14 residues, taking in both the cysteine and the phenylalanine. Only CDR3 DNA remains: 42 bases, in frame from the first base. Trimming at the junction amounts to 10 bases on V and 8 bases on J, and the germline ends lie 18 bases apart. The germline V gene encodes CDR1 SNHLY and CDR2 FYNNEI. Sample time point, as interpreted from the label and publication: sample taken at primary tumor resection. Samples were obtained from about 69 patients with early-stage, untreated non-small cell lung cancer from the lung TRACERx cohort. For TCR sequencing, whole RNA was extracted from tumor and nontumor lung tissue, or from cryopreserved PBMC samples, and no cell sorting was done. Only patients for whom sufficient RNA was available from at least two tumor regions were selected for TCR sequencing. The library was generated by 5' RACE. The instrument was a NextSeq 500. To allow correction of PCR and sequencing errors, the TCR library protocol tagged every TCR cDNA molecule with a unique molecular identifier. The authors' pipeline ran thus. TCR identification, UMI-based error correction and CDR3 extraction were all carried out with Decombinator tools. TCRs above a frequency of 2 per 1,000, corresponding to the top 1% of the tumor frequency distribution, were defined as expanded. Renyi diversity was computed with the R vegan package after each repertoire had been subsampled 100 times to 5,000 TCRs. To build CDR3 similarity networks, amino acid triplet string-kernel similarity was used, and CDR3s were connected when their pairwise similarity was above 0.82. The public reads were reanalyzed by TCRdb: fastp trimming at Q25, MiXCR alignment, in-frame beta chains only. Each entry merges the rows of one CDR3 protein and shows their most common DNA and genes. The V and J calls come from TCRdb's annotation, not from the publication. The sample table records approximately 39,000 distinct CDR3 sequences; about 7% of these occur just once. 29% of the sample comes from the top ten.

The TCR comes from a female donor with early-stage non-small cell lung cancer. The sample consisted of PBMCs, taken at surgery. Here the chain combines TRBV2 and TRBJ1-6; TRBD1 is a possible D gene, resting on 6 matching bases. The CDR3 corresponds to CATQRQVRDSPLHF. The DNA sequence is given as TGTGCCACGCAAAGACAGGTGCGCGATTCACCCCTCCACTTT.